The 22 T cell receptor beta chains listed next were all sequenced from one sample in a study of cytomegalovirus exposure and HLA in healthy donors. Amplification used 60 Vbeta primers and 13 Jbeta primers. The repertoire was sequenced with immunoSEQ multiplex PCR; TCRdb's copy has only in-frame clones and lacks some. Found here are about 190,000 clones, roughly four fifths of them singletons; the top ten hold around 3.3%. Sequenced input: PBMCs. The receptors stem from a woman in her thirties in good health and CMV-seropositive.

J is TRBJ2-1 and V is TRBV5-1, with 7 bases fitting TRBD2. CDR3 length: 15 residues. Trimming took 0 bases from V and 9 from J; bases not matched to a gene: 9. The germline V gene encodes CDR1 SGHRS and CDR2 YFSETQ. The CDR3 DNA reads TGCGCCAGCAGCTTGGCCCTTTCGTCGGGGGGTGAGCAGTTCTTC. Its translation: CASSLALSSGGEQFF.

This clone was picked up a small number of times. CDR3 residues: CASSQTGSSYNEQFF. In DNA, the CDR3 is TGTGCCAGCAGCCAGACAGGGAGCTCCTACAATGAGCAGTTCTTC. V is TRBV27 and J is TRBJ2-1, with TRBD1 matching 7 bases. Germline values: CDR1 MNHEY, CDR2 SMNVEV (reference sequence). The CDR3 length is 15 residues. The V and J ends lost 6 bases and 0 bases, in that order; junction bases with no gene match: 5.

The CDR3 protein is CASSWGAGADEQFF. CDR3 DNA sequence: TGCGCCAGCAGCTGGGGGGCGGGGGCGGATGAGCAGTTCTTC. The V call is TRBV5-1, the J call TRBJ2-1; TRBD2 is a possible D gene (7 bases). Germline lookup yields CDR1 SGHRS and CDR2 YFSETQ. V was pared by 3 bases and J by 8 bases, with 15 bases between. The CDR3 is made up of 14 amino acids.

The rearrangement uses TRBV27 and TRBJ2-4; weak D call: TRBD2 (6 bases). This CDR3 region has 16 residues. Looked up from germline, CDR1 is MNHEY and CDR2 is SMNVEV (reference sequence). V was pared by 4 bases and J by 0 bases, with 13 bases between. As DNA, the CDR3 is TGTGCCAGCAGTTCGTACAGGAGGGAAGCCAAAAACATTCAGTACTTC. Protein sequence: CASSSYRREAKNIQYF.

CDR3 DNA: TGTGCCAGCAGGAATTGGGAGGCCTATCAGCCCCAGCATTTT. As protein: CASRNWEAYQPQHF. The chain uses TRBV28 and TRBJ1-5; D call uncertain. With 6 bases removed from V and 5 bases from J, the gap between germline ends came to 14 bases. The length of the CDR3 is 14 residues. The germline gives CDR1 MDHEN, CDR2 SYDVKM.

This chain connects TRBV7-2 to TRBJ2-5, with 9 bases fitting TRBD2. Germline loops: CDR1 SGHTA, CDR2 FQGNSA. The V segment lost 0 bases and the J segment 4 bases; nucleotides outside the gene matches: 6. This CDR3 has 16 amino acids. The CDR3 DNA reads as TGTGCCAGCAGCTTAGCGCGTCTAGCGGGGAGAGAGACCCAGTACTTC. Translated: CASSLARLAGRETQYF.

The V and J genes are TRBV19 and TRBJ2-1, with TRBD2 matching over 11 bases. The CDR3 sequence is 17 residues long. The V gene end was trimmed by 5 bases and the J gene end by 0 bases; junction bases not matched to a gene: 6. Germline V gene lookup returns CDR1 LNHDA and CDR2 SQIVND (reference sequence). The CDR3 DNA reads TGTGCCAGTAGTCCCGGGACTAGCGGTGGCTCCTACAATGAGCAGTTCTTC. It specifies CASSPGTSGGSYNEQFF.

This chain connects TRBV5-1 to TRBJ2-3; possibly TRBD2 for D (5 bases). This CDR3 has 15 residues. Germline CDR1 reads SGHRS; CDR2 reads YFSETQ. The V gene lost 7 bases and the J gene lost 3 bases, with 18 bases spanning the gap. Here the CDR3 DNA reads TGCGCCAGCTCGAATACTAGGACGAGTACAGATACGCAGTATTTT. This sequence encodes CASSNTRTSTDTQYF.

The CDR3, as DNA: TGCGCCAGCAGTGACTCAGGGCTGGAAGAAAAACTGTTTTTT. It codes for CASSDSGLEEKLFF. V and J are TRBV10-2 and TRBJ1-4, with D possibly TRBD1 on 5 matching bases. The length of the CDR3 is 14 residues. V lost 3 bases, J lost 8 bases, and 13 bases lay in between. Germline V gene data show CDR1 as WSHSY and CDR2 as SAAADI.

The chain carries TRBV4-2 and TRBJ2-3; D is uncertain. Trimming cost V 0 bases and J 2 bases, with 12 bases left between them. Looked up from germline, CDR1 is LGHNA and CDR2 is YNFKEQ. The CDR3 is made up of 16 amino acids. CDR3 sequence: CASSQDGSLTTDTQYF. The CDR3 nucleotides read TGTGCCAGCAGCCAAGACGGTAGCCTCACCACAGATACGCAGTATTTT.

This clone was observed a handful of times. The chain employs TRBV5-4 and TRBJ2-5; tentative D call: TRBD2 (5 bases). The CDR3 runs to 15 residues. V lost 1 base and J 0 bases, leaving 10 bases between the germline ends. The germline V gene has CDR1 SGHNT and CDR2 YYREEE (reference sequence). CDR3 sequence (DNA): TGTGCCAGCAGCTTGCCCGGGGAATACCAAGAGACCCAGTACTTC. Its protein product is CASSLPGEYQETQYF. Based on the CDR3 plus reference TRBV5-4 and TRBJ2-5, the full variable domain is ETGVTQSPTHLIKTRGQQVTLRCSSQSGHNTVSWYQQALGQGPQFIFQYYREEENGRGNFPPRFSGLQFPNYSSELNVNALELDDSALYLCASSLPGEYQETQYFGPGTRLLVL.

The chain links TRBV7-9 to TRBJ2-1; unclear D gene. Deletions cut 4 bases from V and 5 bases from J, with 6 bases between. CDR3 length: 12 amino acids. The germline CDR1 and CDR2 sequences are SEHNR and FQNEAQ (reference sequence). The CDR3 bases are TGTGCCAGCAGCTACCTAGACAATGAGCAGTTCTTC. It specifies CASSYLDNEQFF. Supplemented by reference TRBV7-9 and TRBJ2-1, the full variable domain reads DTGVSQNPRHKITKRGQNVTFRCDPISEHNRLYWYRQTLGQGPEFLTYFQNEAQLEKSRLLSDRFSAERPKGSFSTLEIQRTEQGDSAMYLCASSYLDNEQFFGPGTRLTVL.

This chain links TRBV18 with TRBJ1-2; perhaps TRBD1 as D (5 bases). CDR1 is KGHSH, CDR2 LQKENI, per germline. Trimming took off 8 bases at V and 2 bases at J, with 15 bases between the two ends. This CDR3 contains 14 residues. This chain's CDR3 is CASPPKTENYGYTF. As DNA, the CDR3 is TGTGCCAGCCCCCCGAAGACAGAGAACTATGGCTACACCTTC.

This clone was seen only once. The rearrangement joins TRBV2 to TRBJ2-5, with D uncertain. Per the germline V gene, CDR1 is SNHLY and CDR2 is FYNNEI. V was clipped by 10 bases and J by 4 bases, with 10 bases between them. The CDR3 is 11 residues long. CDR3 in amino acids: CATGFRETQYF. CDR3 DNA sequence: TGTGCCACCGGGTTCCGAGAGACCCAGTACTTC. Filled out from reference TRBV2 and TRBJ2-5, the complete variable domain reads EPEVTQTPSHQVTQMGQEVILRCVPISNHLYFYWYRQILGQKVEFLVSFYNNEISEKSEIFDDQFSVERPDGSNFTLKIRSTKLEDSAMYFCATGFRETQYFGPGTRLLVL.

This clone was detected a few times. V gene TRBV7-2 combines with J gene TRBJ2-1; TRBD2 aligns across 12 bases. V shed 4 bases and J 4 bases; nucleotides not matched to a gene: 2. The CDR3 is 15 residues long. Germline-derived CDR1 and CDR2 are SGHTA and FQGNSA. The chain's CDR3 is CASSSGLAGYNEQFF. In nucleotides, the CDR3 is TGTGCCAGCAGCTCCGGACTAGCGGGGTACAATGAGCAGTTCTTC.

This sequence joins TRBV6-1 and TRBJ2-7, with TRBD2 matching over 7 bases. With 6 bases clipped from V and 3 bases from J, the junction kept 11 bases outside the gene matches. CDR3 length: 15 residues. Germline V lookup: CDR1 MNHNS, CDR2 SASEGT. The CDR3 bases are TGTGCCAGCAGAACCTACGGGGGGAAAATCTACGAGCAGTACTTC. It encodes CASRTYGGKIYEQYF.

This chain's CDR3 is CASSQDTHLNYGYTF. The CDR3 DNA reads TGCGCCAGCAGCCAAGATACACACCTTAACTATGGCTACACCTTC. The chain uses TRBV4-1 and TRBJ1-2, with D unresolved. The ends were cut back, 0 bases at V and 1 base at J, with 9 bases in the middle. CDR1 MGHRA and CDR2 YSYEKL come from the germline V gene. The CDR3 loop spans 15 amino acids.

The table lists this clone with a few counts. J is TRBJ1-1 and V is TRBV4-2; 9 bases fit TRBD1. V shed 3 bases and J 3 bases; nucleotides not matched to a gene: 2. The germline V gene has CDR1 LGHNA and CDR2 YNFKEQ. CDR3 length: 14 residues. The CDR3 nucleotides read TGTGCCAGCAGCCAGAGACAGGGGGACACTGAAGCTTTCTTT. This sequence encodes CASSQRQGDTEAFF.

This chain joins TRBV5-1 and TRBJ2-1; D is possibly TRBD2 (5 bases). Between the trimmed V and J ends, which lost 4 bases and 7 bases, there was a span of 18 bases. Germline-derived CDR1 and CDR2 are SGHRS and YFSETQ. This CDR3 is built from 15 residues. The CDR3 nucleotides are TGCGCCAGCAGCGAGGTGAAGAGGGCAGGTAATGAGCAGTTCTTC. Translating it yields CASSEVKRAGNEQFF.

The genes are TRBV6-6 and TRBJ2-5; TRBD2 aligns across 11 bases. Germline CDR1 and CDR2: MNHNY and SVGAGI (reference sequence). CDR3 length: 14 amino acids. V trimming: 6 bases; J trimming: 3 bases; junction bases outside the gene matches: 3. The DNA of the CDR3 is TGTGCCAGCAGAAAACTAGCGGGAGAAGAGACCCAGTACTTC. Its translation is CASRKLAGEETQYF.

This chain joins TRBV9 and TRBJ2-1; 9 bases map to TRBD2. V trimming: 3 bases; J trimming: 9 bases; junction bases outside the gene matches: 1. CDR1 and CDR2 (germline): SGDLS, YYNGEE. The CDR3 runs to 12 residues. CDR3: CASSATSGEQFF. The CDR3 region has the DNA TGTGCCAGCAGCGCGACTAGCGGTGAGCAGTTCTTC.

This chain links TRBV11-2 with TRBJ2-7, with a possible D match to TRBD1 (5 bases). This CDR3 contains 15 residues. V was clipped by 1 base and J by 5 bases, with 15 bases between them. Germline V lookup: CDR1 SGHAT, CDR2 FQNNGV. The CDR3 nucleotides are TGTGCCAGCAGCTTAGGTACCAGGGCCCTCGACGAGCAGTACTTC. Its protein product is CASSLGTRALDEQYF.